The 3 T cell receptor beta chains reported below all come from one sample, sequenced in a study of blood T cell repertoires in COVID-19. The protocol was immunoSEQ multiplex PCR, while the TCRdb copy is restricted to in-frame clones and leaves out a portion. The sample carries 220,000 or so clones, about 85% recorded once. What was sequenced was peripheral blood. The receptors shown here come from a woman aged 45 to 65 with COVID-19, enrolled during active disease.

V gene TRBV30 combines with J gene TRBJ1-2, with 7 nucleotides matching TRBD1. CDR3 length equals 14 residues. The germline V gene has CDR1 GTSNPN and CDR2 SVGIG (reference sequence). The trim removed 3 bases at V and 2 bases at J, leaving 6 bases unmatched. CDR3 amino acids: CAWSQDRRNYGYTF. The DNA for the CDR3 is TGTGCCTGGAGCCAGGACAGGAGAAACTATGGCTACACCTTC.

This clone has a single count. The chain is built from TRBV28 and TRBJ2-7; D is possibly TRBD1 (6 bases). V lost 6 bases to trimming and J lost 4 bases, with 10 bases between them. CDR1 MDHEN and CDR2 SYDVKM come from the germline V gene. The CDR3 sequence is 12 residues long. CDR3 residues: CASSRTDYEQYV. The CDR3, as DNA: TGTGCCAGCAGCAGGACAGATTACGAGCAGTACGTC.

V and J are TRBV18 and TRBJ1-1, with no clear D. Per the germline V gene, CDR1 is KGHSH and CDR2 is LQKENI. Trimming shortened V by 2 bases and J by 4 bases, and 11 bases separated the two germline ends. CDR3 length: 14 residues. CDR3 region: CASSPWGDGTEAFF. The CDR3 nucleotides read TGTGCCAGCTCACCATGGGGAGATGGCACTGAAGCTTTCTTT.